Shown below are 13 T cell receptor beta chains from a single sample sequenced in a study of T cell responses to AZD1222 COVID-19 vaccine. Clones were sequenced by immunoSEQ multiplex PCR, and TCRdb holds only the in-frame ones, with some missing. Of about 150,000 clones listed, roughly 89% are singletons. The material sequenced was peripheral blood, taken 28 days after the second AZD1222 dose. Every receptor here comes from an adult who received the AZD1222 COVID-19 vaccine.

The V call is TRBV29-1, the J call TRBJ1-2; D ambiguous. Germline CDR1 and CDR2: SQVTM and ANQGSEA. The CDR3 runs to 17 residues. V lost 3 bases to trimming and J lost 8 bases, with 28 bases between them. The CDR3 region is CSVERAWAGGSFGGYTF. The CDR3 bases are TGCAGCGTTGAGCGGGCCTGGGCGGGAGGGTCCTTTGGAGGCTACACCTTC.

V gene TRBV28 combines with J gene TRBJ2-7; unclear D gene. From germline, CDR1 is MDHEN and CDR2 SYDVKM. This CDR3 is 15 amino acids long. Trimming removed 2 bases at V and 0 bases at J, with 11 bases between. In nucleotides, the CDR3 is TGTGCCAGCAGTTTAGGGGTGTCGGCCTCCTACGAGCAGTACTTC. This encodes CASSLGVSASYEQYF.

The CDR3 DNA sequence: TGTGCCAGCAACAGGGGCTATGGCTACACCTTC. Translating gives CASNRGYGYTF. The chain joins TRBV5-6 to TRBJ1-2, with 7 bases that match TRBD1. The germline V gene encodes CDR1 SGHDT and CDR2 YYEEEE. The trim removed 6 bases at V and 4 bases at J, leaving 0 bases unmatched. The CDR3 has 11 residues.

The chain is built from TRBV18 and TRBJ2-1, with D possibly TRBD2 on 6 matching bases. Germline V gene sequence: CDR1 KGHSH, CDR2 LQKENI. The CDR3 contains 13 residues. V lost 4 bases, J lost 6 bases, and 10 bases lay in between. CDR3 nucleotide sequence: TGTGCCAGCTCACAGGCGGGACCCAATGAGCAGTTCTTC. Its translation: CASSQAGPNEQFF.

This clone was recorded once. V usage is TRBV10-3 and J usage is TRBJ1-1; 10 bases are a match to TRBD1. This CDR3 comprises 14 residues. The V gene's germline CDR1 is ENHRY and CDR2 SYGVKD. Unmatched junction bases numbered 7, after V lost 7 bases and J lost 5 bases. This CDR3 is CAITRQGAGTEAFF. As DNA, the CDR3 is TGTGCCATCACTAGACAGGGGGCTGGGACTGAAGCTTTCTTT.

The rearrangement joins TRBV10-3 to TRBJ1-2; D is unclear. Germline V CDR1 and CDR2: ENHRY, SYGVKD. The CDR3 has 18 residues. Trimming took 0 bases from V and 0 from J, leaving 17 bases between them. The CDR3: CAISESRTGRRANYGYTF. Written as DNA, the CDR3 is TGTGCCATCAGTGAGTCGAGGACGGGCAGGAGAGCTAACTATGGCTACACCTTC.

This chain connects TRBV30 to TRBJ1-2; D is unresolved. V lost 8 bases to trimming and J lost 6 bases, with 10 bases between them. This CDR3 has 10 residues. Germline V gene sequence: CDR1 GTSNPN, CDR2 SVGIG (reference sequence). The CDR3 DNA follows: TGTGCCATTAGGACGGATGGCTACACCTTC. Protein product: CAIRTDGYTF.

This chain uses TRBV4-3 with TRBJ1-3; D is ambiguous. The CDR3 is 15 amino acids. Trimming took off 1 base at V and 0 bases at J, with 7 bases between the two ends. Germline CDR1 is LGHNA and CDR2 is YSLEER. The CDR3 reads CASSQATASGNTIYF. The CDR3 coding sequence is TGCGCCAGCAGCCAAGCCACAGCCTCTGGAAACACCATATATTTT.

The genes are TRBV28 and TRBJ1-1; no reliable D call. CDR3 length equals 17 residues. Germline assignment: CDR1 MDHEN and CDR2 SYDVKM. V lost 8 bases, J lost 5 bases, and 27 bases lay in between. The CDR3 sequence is CASDSDRLLSGGTEAFF. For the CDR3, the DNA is TGTGCCAGCGATTCCGACCGACTACTATCGGGTGGAACTGAAGCTTTCTTT.

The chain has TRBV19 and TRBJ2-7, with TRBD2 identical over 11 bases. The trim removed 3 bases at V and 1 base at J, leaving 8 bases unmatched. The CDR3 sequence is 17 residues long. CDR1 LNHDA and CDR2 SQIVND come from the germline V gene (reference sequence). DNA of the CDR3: TGTGCCAGTAGTATTAGTCTACTAGCGGGAGTATCCTACGAGCAGTACTTC. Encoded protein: CASSISLLAGVSYEQYF.

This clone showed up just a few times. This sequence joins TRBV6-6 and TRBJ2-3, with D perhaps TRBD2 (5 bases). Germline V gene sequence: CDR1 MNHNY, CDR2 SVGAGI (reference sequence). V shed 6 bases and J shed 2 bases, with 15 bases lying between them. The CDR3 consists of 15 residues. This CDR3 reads CASRQRARLTDTQYF. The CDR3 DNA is TGTGCCAGCAGGCAGAGGGCCCGCCTCACAGATACGCAGTATTTT.

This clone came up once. The CDR3 bases are TGTGCCAGCACCAACGGGGCTCTCTCCTACGAGCAGTACTTC. This sequence encodes CASTNGALSYEQYF. V gene TRBV7-9 combines with J gene TRBJ2-7; either TRBD1 or TRBD2 may fit D (5 bases each). The V gene's germline CDR1 is SEHNR and CDR2 FQNEAQ (reference sequence). V was clipped by 7 bases and J by 0 bases, with 13 bases between them. There are 14 residues in the CDR3.

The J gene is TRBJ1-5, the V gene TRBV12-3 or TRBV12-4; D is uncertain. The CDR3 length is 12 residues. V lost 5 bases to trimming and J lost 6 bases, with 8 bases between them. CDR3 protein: CASSATGQPQHF. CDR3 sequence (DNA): TGTGCCAGCAGTGCCACTGGTCAGCCCCAGCATTTT.